This T cell receptor (beta chain) was identified during a study of blood T cell repertoires in COVID-19. Under the authors' procedure: The authors estimated nucleated cell counts from reference gene primer amplification. Measured with immunoSEQ multiplex PCR; TCRdb has only the in-frame clones, and not every one. V and J calls plus clone size are reproduced from that table; the DNA served to infer D and trimming. Of over 200,000 clones listed, approximately 83% are singletons. V lost 8 bases, J lost 4 bases, and 12 bases lay in between. The CDR3 has 13 amino acids. Germline V lookup: CDR1 MNHNY, CDR2 SVGAGI (reference sequence).

The sample comprised peripheral blood. The clonotype originates from a middle-aged man with acute or convalescent COVID-19. The chain employs TRBV6-6 and TRBJ1-3, with unresolved D. The chain's CDR3 is CASLGELGNTIYF. In DNA, the CDR3 is TGTGCCAGCTTGGGCGAGTTGGGAAACACCATATATTTT.